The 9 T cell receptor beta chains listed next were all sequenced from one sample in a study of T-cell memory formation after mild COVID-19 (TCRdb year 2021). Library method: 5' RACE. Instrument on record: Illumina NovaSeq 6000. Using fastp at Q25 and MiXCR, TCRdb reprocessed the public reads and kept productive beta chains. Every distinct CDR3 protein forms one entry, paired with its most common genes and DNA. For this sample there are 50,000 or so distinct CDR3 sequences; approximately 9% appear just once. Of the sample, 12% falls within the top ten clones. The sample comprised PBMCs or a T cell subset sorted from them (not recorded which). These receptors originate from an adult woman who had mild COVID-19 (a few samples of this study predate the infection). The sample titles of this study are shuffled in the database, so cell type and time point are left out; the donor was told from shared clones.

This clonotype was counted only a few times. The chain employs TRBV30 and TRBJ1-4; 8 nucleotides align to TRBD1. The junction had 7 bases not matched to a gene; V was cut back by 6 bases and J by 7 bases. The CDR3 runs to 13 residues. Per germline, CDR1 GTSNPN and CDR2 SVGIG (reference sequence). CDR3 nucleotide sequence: TGTGCCTGTTGGGACAGGTCAGGTGAAAAACTGTTTTTT. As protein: CACWDRSGEKLFF.

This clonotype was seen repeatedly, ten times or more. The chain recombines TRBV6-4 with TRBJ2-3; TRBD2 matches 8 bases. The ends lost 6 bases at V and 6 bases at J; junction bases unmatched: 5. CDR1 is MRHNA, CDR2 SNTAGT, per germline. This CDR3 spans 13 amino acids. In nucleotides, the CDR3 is TGTGCCAGCAGCCCGGGAGGGACGGATACGCAGTATTTT. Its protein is CASSPGGTDTQYF.

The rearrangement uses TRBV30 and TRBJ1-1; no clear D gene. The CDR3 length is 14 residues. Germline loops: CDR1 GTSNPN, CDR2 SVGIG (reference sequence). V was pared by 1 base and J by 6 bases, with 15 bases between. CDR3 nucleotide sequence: TGTGCCTGGAGTGGTCCGGGTTGGGGAGCTGAAGCTTTCTTT. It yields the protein CAWSGPGWGAEAFF.

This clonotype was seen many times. The DNA of the CDR3 is TGTGCCAGCAGCGTATTGCCCCTAGCGGGTTACAATGAGCAGTTCTTC. This codes for CASSVLPLAGYNEQFF. The V call is TRBV9, the J call TRBJ2-1; 8 bases fit TRBD2. The CDR3 has 16 amino acids. J gave up 4 bases and V 1 base, and 7 bases lay outside the gene matches. CDR1 and CDR2 from the germline V gene are SGDLS and YYNGEE.

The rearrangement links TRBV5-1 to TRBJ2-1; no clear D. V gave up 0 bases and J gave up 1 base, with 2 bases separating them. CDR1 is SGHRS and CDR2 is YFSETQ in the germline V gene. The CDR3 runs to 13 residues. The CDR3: CASSLESYNEQFF. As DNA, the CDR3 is TGCGCCAGCAGCTTGGAATCCTACAATGAGCAGTTCTTC.

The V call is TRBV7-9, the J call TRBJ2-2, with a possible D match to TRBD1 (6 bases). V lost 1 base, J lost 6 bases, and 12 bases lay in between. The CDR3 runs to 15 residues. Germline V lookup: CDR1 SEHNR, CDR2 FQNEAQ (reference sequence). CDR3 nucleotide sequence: TGTGCCAGCAGCTTAGGAGGGACAAGGGCCGGGGAGCTGTTTTTT. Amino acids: CASSLGGTRAGELFF.

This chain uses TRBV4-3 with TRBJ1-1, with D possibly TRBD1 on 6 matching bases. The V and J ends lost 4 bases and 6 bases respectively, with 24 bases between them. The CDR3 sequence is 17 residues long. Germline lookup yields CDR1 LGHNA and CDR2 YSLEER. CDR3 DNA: TGCGCCAGCAGCCCCTCGCGCGGGGGCGCGGGGCGGTCTGAAGCTTTCTTT. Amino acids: CASSPSRGGAGRSEAFF.

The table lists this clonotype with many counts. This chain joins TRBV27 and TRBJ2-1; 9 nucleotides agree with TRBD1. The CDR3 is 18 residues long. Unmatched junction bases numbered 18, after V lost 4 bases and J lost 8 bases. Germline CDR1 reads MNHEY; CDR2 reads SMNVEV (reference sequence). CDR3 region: CASSSILIPGQGGDEQFF. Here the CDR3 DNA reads TGTGCCAGCAGTTCAATACTCATTCCGGGACAGGGCGGGGATGAGCAGTTCTTC.

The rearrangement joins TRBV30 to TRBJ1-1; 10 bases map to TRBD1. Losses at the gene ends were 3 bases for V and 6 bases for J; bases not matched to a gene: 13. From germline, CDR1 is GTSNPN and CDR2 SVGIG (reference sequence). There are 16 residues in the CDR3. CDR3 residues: CAWRTIRTGGIAEAFF. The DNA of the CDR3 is TGTGCCTGGAGAACCATTCGGACAGGGGGAATCGCTGAAGCTTTCTTT.